This T cell receptor beta chain was found in a study of OX40 agonist ivuxolimab in advanced cancers. Libraries were prepared by immunoSEQ multiplex PCR; TCRdb keeps only in-frame clonotypes and omits some of them. The sample consists of 65,000 to 80,000 clones, 93% of them appearing once. Blood specimens came from baseline, cycle 4 day 1, and cycle 7 day 1. Germline trimming cut 5 bases from V and 6 bases from J; bases unmatched to any gene: 9. The V gene's germline CDR1 is SQVTM and CDR2 ANQGSEA. This CDR3 contains 15 residues. The sample was CD4+ or CD8+ T cells sorted from blood, taken in a trial of the OX40 agonist ivuxolimab. The receptor was derived from an adult with an advanced solid tumor such as melanoma, head and neck, liver or kidney cancer. V usage is TRBV29-1 and J usage is TRBJ2-1; 11 bases are shared with TRBD2. The CDR3 protein is CSVINPSGGINEQFF. In DNA, the CDR3 is TGCAGCGTTATAAACCCTAGCGGGGGGATCAATGAGCAGTTCTTC.